The T cell receptor beta chain described here comes from a study of blood T cell repertoires in COVID-19. This clone was seen only once. Only in-frame clones appear in the TCRdb table, and some are missing; sequencing was by immunoSEQ multiplex PCR. Of fewer than 250,000 clones listed, 83% were seen once; the top ten hold about 5.3%. The V and J ends lost 0 bases and 6 bases, in that order; junction bases with no gene match: 0. Per the germline V gene, CDR1 is MRHNA and CDR2 is SNTAGT. The CDR3 runs 13 residues. The sequencing sample was made of PBMCs or T cells enriched from blood (not recorded which). J is TRBJ2-3 and V is TRBV6-4; 7 bases match TRBD2. This sequence originates from a woman aged 45 to 65 who had been exposed to COVID-19. CDR3 region: CASSDSSGDTQYF. CDR3 DNA sequence: TGTGCCAGCAGTGACTCTAGCGGGGATACGCAGTATTTT.